The sequence of this T cell receptor beta chain was determined in a study of a mutant IDH1 vaccine in newly diagnosed glioma. Study at large: Standard pretreatment was either radiotherapy, temozolomide, or, for most, radiochemotherapy with temozolomide.

Sequencing used immunoSEQ multiplex PCR; TCRdb keeps in-frame clones, though not all of them. The repertoire consists of 75,000 to 80,000 clones, with approximately 85% occurring once and the leading ten covering roughly 0.78%. Deletions cut 0 bases from V and 5 bases from J, with 15 bases between. The CDR3 contains 16 residues. Looked up from germline, CDR1 is SGDLS and CDR2 is YYNGEE. The time point denotes: week 23, last vaccination. Doses consisted of 300 ug of mutant IDH1 20-mer peptide each, paired with topical imiquimod. New WHO grade 3 or 4 astrocytomas that were IDH1-mutant and ATRX-lost had been found in donors. A note on this clone: The antigen is not known.

This chain links TRBV9 with TRBJ2-1; a weak D match, TRBD2 (5 bases). Sequencing used PBMCs, obtained from a glioma patient whose treatment included an IDH1 peptide vaccine. The TCR sequence derives from a woman aged 45 to 65 with glioma. CDR3 sequence reads: CASSVAGSIRNNEQFF. In DNA, the CDR3 is TGTGCCAGCAGCGTAGCGGGAAGCATTAGAAACAATGAGCAGTTCTTC.